Listed here is a single T cell receptor (beta chain). This clone was recorded many times. There is no known antigen for this receptor. There are no base qualities to consult, and no much larger clone falls within one base. This entry is derived from a study of blood T cell repertoires in COVID-19 (dated by TCRdb to about 2020). Looking at the study overall: Samples from collaborators originated in the United States, Italy and Spain and spanned both the acute and convalescent phases of COVID-19. Where available, HLA class I and class II types were obtained from metadata supplied by the sample provider rather than from assay-based typing. Deeply sampled blood TCRbeta repertoires from subjects exposed to, actively infected with, or recovered from COVID-19 were included in the dataset. The material from the prospective study consisted of cDNA or gDNA derived from T cells, B-cell-depleted T cells, or PBMCs. Sample metadata almost always included a de-identified subject ID, COVID-19 status, age in years and sex. Samples came from the ongoing ImmuneRACE study (first 160 participants) plus 1,254 subjects from 6 global collaborators. The repertoires were released in a freely available public database meant as a resource for research on the immune response to SARS-CoV-2.

The investigation overall reported the following: How much clinical and demographic metadata was included differed by source and by participant, and the metadata was provided uncurated.

Collaborating institutions collected whole blood in K2EDTA tubes following their own protocols. Collaborator samples were shipped for TCRbeta analysis as frozen whole blood, isolated PBMCs, or DNA extracted from either sample type. TCRbeta CDR3 regions were amplified from genomic DNA by means of the immunoSEQ Assay, a bias-controlled multiplex PCR. The published analysis was carried out like this. Within the assay, amplification of reference gene primers was used to estimate how many nucleated cells each sample contained. To quantify the absolute abundance of each unique TCRbeta CDR3 rearrangement, sequence reads were collapsed and filtered. For each sample, productive Simpson clonality was calculated by taking the square root of Simpson's diversity index across productive rearrangements. Imported from immuneACCESS, the table was reduced by TCRdb to in-frame sequences with V and J called. These copies leave out some clones; in studies compared against another copy, an unresolved V gene accounts for under half, and the cause of the remainder is not known. Clone size and V and J calls were adopted from that table, with D and trimming inferred from the DNA. The sample profile shows about 34,000 clones; approximately 80% of them were found once. Approximately 31% of the sample is in the top ten clones.

What was sequenced was peripheral blood. The receptor comes from an elderly man with acute or convalescent COVID-19.

For the CDR3, the sequence is CASSTTGTGFGYTF. The nucleotides read TGTGCCAGCAGCACGACAGGGACAGGGTTTGGCTACACCTTC. The rearrangement combines TRBV5-4 with TRBJ1-2; the central 9 bases match TRBD1. The CDR3 measures 14 amino acids from cysteine to phenylalanine. Only CDR3 DNA is held: 42 bases, read in frame from base 1. For this chain, trimming is 4 bases at the V end and 7 bases at the J end, and the number of junction bases without a gene match is 8. CDR1 and CDR2 (SGHNT, YYREEE) derive from the germline V gene (reference sequence).